The text below deals with one T cell receptor (beta chain). Antigen unknown. Only in-frame clones appear in the TCRdb table, and some are missing; sequencing was by immunoSEQ multiplex PCR. Among 25,000 to 30,000 clones listed, around 84% were seen once. There are 17 residues in the CDR3. Per the germline V gene, CDR1 is MNHNS and CDR2 is SASEGT. Trimming at V came to 4 bases and at J to 4 bases, leaving 9 bases not matched to a gene. This sample is drawn from a study of PD-1 blockade in mismatch repair-deficient tumors. Study in general: Enrolled about 2013-2016, patients had progressing, pretreated mismatch repair-deficient cancers of around twelve types. Study outcomes and limitations: Rapid post-treatment expansion, then contraction, generally preceding radiologic response, marked tumor-resident clones.

This chain links TRBV6-1 with TRBJ2-7; 14 nucleotides agree with TRBD2. The sample consisted of PBMCs, taken before pembrolizumab treatment. The sequence was collected from an adult with mismatch repair-deficient cancer. CDR3 coding DNA: TGTGCCAGCAGTGGTTCCGGGACTAGCGGGAGTGGTTACGAGCAGTACTTC. This gives the protein CASSGSGTSGSGYEQYF.